The clone carrying this T cell receptor (beta chain) was seen a single time. This entry comes from a study of blood T cell repertoires in COVID-19. Study at large: Acute and convalescent COVID-19 specimens originated in the United States, Italy and Spain. T cells, B-cell-depleted T cells, or PBMCs provided the cDNA or gDNA that served as material.

Original data processing: Cell counts per sample came from amplifying reference gene primers. Using immunoSEQ multiplex PCR, the repertoire was profiled, and TCRdb retains in-frame clones only, with some absent. V and J calls and clone size come straight from that table; D and trimming were deduced from the DNA. This sample carries over 120,000 clones, about four fifths of them seen once, and the ten largest clones take approximately 3.5%. The J segment lost 4 bases and the V segment lost 1 base, leaving 5 bases of the junction unmatched. The CDR3 is made up of 17 amino acids. In germline, CDR1 is SGHTA, CDR2 FQGNSA.

The receptor was derived from a man in his 70s who had recovered from COVID-19. The sample consisted of peripheral blood. This chain joins TRBV7-2 and TRBJ2-2, with 11 nucleotides matching TRBD2. CDR3 sequence (DNA): TGTGCCAGCAGCTTAGGGCTAGCGGGAGGCGTCACCGGGGAGCTGTTTTTT. Translation: CASSLGLAGGVTGELFF.